The 3 T cell receptor beta chains reported below all come from one sample, sequenced in a study of memory CD4+ T cells and cytomegalovirus serostatus. The assay was immunoSEQ multiplex PCR, and TCRdb's table has in-frame clones only and misses some. Altogether about 67,000 clones are present, about three quarters being singletons, with the ten largest covering roughly 5%. The sort gate was single viable CD3+CD4+CD8-CD45RO+ cells for memory CD4+ T cells. Specimen: memory CD4+ T cells from blood. The receptors here all came from an adult in good health and CMV-seropositive.

This clone occurred once. Here the CDR3 reads CATQRGAGGIQYF. CDR3 bases: TGTGCCACCCAACGAGGAGCGGGGGGGATACAGTACTTC. V is TRBV2 and J is TRBJ2-4, with 10 bases aligning to TRBD2. V shed 10 bases and J 13 bases; nucleotides not matched to a gene: 13. The CDR3 totals 13 residues. CDR1 is SNHLY, CDR2 FYNNEI, per germline.

The chain employs TRBV4-1 and TRBJ2-7; 7 bases are shared with TRBD2. J lost 6 bases, V lost 3 bases, and 2 bases had no gene match. The germline CDR1 and CDR2 sequences are MGHRA and YSYEKL. The CDR3 runs 12 residues. CDR3: CASSQGGGEQYF. The CDR3 nucleotides read TGCGCCAGCAGCCAGGGCGGGGGCGAGCAGTACTTC.

This sequence joins TRBV7-9 and TRBJ2-5; either TRBD1 or TRBD2 may supply D (5 bases each). Germline V gene lookup returns CDR1 SEHNR and CDR2 FQNEAQ (reference sequence). Trimming stripped 3 bases from V and 4 bases from J, with 12 bases between. CDR3 length equals 14 residues. CDR3 region: CASSFQGAGETQYF. CDR3 in DNA: TGTGCCAGCAGCTTCCAAGGGGCGGGAGAGACCCAGTACTTC.